This T cell receptor beta chain was observed in a study of CD8+ T cells in alopecia areata. Study in general: Treated patients received oral tofacitinib, 5 to 10 mg twice daily. Study-level points and caveats: With patients, TCR sharing proved less clear than in mice, a difference possibly related to HLA. With tofacitinib ongoing, many expanded lesional clones persisted in both scalp and blood.

This clone came up a few times. Its antigen is still unknown. Germline values: CDR1 SEHNR, CDR2 FQNEAQ (reference sequence). The V segment lost 4 bases and the J segment 7 bases; nucleotides outside the gene matches: 9. This CDR3 contains 15 residues. Stated treatment: oral pan-JAK inhibitor, 5-10 mg twice daily. Reverse transcribed after extraction, RNA yielded cDNA as the sequencing template. Clones were read by immunoSEQ multiplex PCR, and TCRdb kept only the in-frame ones, dropping some. The repertoire holds fewer than 250,000 clones, with about three fifths as singletons. The sequenced sample was CD4+ T cells sorted from blood, obtained at week 24, from a patient treated with tofacitinib. The chain combines TRBV7-9 with TRBJ1-4, with 7 positions matching TRBD1. This clonotype was obtained from a human donor with alopecia areata. CDR3 DNA: TGTGCCAGCAGCTCCGAGGGGGCCTGGCGTGAAAAACTGTTTTTT. This gives the protein CASSSEGAWREKLFF.